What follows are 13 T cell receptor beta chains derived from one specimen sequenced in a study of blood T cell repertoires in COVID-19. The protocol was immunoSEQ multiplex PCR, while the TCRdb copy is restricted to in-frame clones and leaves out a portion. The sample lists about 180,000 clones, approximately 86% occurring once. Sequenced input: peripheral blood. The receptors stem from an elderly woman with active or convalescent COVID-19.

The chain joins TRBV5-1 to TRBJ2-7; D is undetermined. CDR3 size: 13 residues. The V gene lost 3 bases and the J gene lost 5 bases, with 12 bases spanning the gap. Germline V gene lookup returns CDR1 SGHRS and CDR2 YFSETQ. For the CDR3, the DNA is TGCGCCAGCAGCTCGGTCGTGGGCAACGAGCAGTACTTC. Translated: CASSSVVGNEQYF. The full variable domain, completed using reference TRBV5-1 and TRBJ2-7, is KAGVTQTPRYLIKTRGQQVTLSCSPISGHRSVSWYQQTPGQGLQFLFEYFSETQRNKGNFPGRFSGRQFSNSRSEMNVSTLELGDSALYLCASSSVVGNEQYFGPGTRLTVT.

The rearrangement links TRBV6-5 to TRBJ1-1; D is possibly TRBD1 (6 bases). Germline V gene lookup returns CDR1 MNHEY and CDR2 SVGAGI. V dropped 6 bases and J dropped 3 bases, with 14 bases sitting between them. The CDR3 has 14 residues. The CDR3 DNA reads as TGTGCCAGCAGGGAGAGGACAGTGTACACTGAAGCTTTCTTT. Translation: CASRERTVYTEAFF.

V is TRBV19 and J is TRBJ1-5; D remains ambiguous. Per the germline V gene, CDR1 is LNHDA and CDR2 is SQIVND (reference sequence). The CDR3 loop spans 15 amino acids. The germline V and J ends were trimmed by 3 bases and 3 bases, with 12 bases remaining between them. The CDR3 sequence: CASSMGRGPNQPQHF. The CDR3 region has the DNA TGTGCCAGTAGTATGGGTCGAGGCCCCAATCAGCCCCAGCATTTT.

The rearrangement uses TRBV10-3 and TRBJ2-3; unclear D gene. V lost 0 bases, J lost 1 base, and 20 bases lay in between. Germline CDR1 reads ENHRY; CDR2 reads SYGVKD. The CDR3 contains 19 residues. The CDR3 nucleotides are TGTGCCATCAGTGAGTCTGGCGGTAATTCGGCATTGGGCACAGATACGCAGTATTTT. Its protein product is CAISESGGNSALGTDTQYF.

The DNA of the CDR3 is TGTGCCAGCAGTCCAGGGGGCGAGGCTTTCTTT. Its translation: CASSPGGEAFF. The rearrangement uses TRBV7-6 and TRBJ1-1; TRBD1 matches 8 bases. The CDR3 is 11 residues long. Germline values: CDR1 SGHVS, CDR2 FNYEAQ. V shed 6 bases and J 11 bases; nucleotides not matched to a gene: 5.

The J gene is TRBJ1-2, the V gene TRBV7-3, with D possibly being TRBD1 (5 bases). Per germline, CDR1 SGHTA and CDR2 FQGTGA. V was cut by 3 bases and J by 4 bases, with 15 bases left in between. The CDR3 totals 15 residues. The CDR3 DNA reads TGTGCCAGCAGCTTGGGCCACGGGGGTAGCTATGGCTACACCTTC. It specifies CASSLGHGGSYGYTF.

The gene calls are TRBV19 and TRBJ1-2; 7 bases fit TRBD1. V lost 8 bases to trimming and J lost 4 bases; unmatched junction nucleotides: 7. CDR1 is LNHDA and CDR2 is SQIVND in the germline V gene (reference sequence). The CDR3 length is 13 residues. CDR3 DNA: TGTGCCAGTGGACCCGGGACAGCCTATGGCTACACCTTC. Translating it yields CASGPGTAYGYTF.

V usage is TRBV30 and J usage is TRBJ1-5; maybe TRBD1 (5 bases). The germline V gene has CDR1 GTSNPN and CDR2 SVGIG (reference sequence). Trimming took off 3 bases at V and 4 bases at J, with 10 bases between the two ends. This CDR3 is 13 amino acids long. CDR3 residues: CAWSQGRNQPQHF. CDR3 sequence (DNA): TGTGCCTGGAGCCAGGGAAGAAATCAGCCCCAGCATTTT. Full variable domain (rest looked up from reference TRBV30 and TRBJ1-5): SQTIHQWPATLVQPVGSPLSLECTVEGTSNPNLYWYRQAAGRGLQLLFYSVGIGQISSEVPQNLSASRPQDRQFILSSKKLLLSDSGFYLCAWSQGRNQPQHFGDGTRLSIL.

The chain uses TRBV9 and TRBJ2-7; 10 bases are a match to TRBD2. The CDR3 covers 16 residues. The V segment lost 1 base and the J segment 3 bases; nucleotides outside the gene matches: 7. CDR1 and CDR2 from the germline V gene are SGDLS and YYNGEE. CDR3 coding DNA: TGTGCCAGCAGCGTATTTGAACTAGCGGGGATCTACGAGCAGTACTTC. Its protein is CASSVFELAGIYEQYF.

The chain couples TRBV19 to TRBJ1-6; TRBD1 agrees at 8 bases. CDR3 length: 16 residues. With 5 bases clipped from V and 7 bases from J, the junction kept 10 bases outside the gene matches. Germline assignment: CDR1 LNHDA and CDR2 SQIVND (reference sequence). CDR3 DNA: TGTGCCAGTAGTGTTACAGGGGGAGTATGGAATTCACCCCTCCACTTT. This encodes CASSVTGGVWNSPLHF.

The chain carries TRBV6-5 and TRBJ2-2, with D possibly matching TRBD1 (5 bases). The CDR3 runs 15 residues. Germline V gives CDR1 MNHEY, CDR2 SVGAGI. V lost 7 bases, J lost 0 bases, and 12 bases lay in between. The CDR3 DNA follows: TGTGCCAGCATTGGCGGCAGGGCGAACACCGGGGAGCTGTTTTTT. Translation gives CASIGGRANTGELFF.

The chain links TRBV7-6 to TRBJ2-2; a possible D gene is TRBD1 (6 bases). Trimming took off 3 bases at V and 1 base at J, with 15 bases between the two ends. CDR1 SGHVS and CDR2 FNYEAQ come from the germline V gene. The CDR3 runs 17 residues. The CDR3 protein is CASSFLAGERNTGELFF. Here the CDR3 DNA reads TGTGCCAGCAGCTTTTTGGCAGGGGAAAGGAACACCGGGGAGCTGTTTTTT.

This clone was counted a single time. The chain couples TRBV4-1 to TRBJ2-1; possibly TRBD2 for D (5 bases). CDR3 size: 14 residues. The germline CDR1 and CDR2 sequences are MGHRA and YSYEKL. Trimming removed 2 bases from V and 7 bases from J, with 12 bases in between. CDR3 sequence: CASSQLAAVNEQFF. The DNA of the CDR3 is TGCGCCAGCAGCCAACTAGCAGCGGTAAATGAGCAGTTCTTC.